The clone carrying this TCR beta chain was seen repeatedly, ten times or more. Germline values: CDR1 SGHTA, CDR2 FQGNSA. The CDR3 totals 14 residues. After removal of 1 base from V and 10 bases from J, the junction contained 6 bases not matched to a gene. This entry belongs to a study of T cells in Graves' hyperthyroidism and ophthalmopathy. Authors of the study amplified TCR beta CDR3 regions from RNA transcripts. First-round RT-PCR targeting the TCR CDR3 was performed with the HTBI primer set. TCRdb reanalysed the multiplex PCR reads using MiXCR and keeps one entry per CDR3 protein. The profile covers around 300,000 distinct CDR3 sequences, with roughly 13% appearing a single time and roughly 7.9% taken by the ten largest.

The chain recombines TRBV7-2 with TRBJ2-1; TRBD2 aligns across 8 bases. The material sequenced was blood. This TCR was sampled from a woman aged 40-49 years with Graves' hyperthyroidism. Here the CDR3 reads CASSLVAGREEQFF. As DNA, the CDR3 is TGTGCCAGCAGCTTAGTAGCGGGAAGGGAGGAGCAGTTCTTC.